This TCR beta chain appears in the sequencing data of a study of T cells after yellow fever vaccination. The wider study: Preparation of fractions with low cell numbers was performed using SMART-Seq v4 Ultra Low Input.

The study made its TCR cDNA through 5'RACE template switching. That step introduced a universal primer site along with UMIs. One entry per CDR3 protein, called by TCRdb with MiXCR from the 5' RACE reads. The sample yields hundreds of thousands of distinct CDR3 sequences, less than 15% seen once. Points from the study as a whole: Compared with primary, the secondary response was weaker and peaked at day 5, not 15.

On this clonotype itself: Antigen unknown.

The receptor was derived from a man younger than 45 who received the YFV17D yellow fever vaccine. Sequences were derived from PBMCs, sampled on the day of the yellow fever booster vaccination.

CDR3 coding DNA: TGTGCCAGCAGCCTATCTGGGGGGCCCCAGCATTTT. Encoded protein: CASSLSGGPQHF. The rearrangement joins TRBV7-2 to TRBJ1-5; D is perhaps TRBD1 (5 bases). The V gene's germline CDR1 is SGHTA and CDR2 FQGNSA. V lost 5 bases and J 9 bases, leaving 11 bases between the germline ends. The CDR3 runs 12 residues.